What follows is one TCR beta chain and its context. Its matching antigen is unknown. These data come from a study of OX40 agonist ivuxolimab in advanced cancers. Study summary: In this trial design, patients received ivuxolimab intravenously at 0.01 to 10 mg/kg every 2 weeks. Overall study findings and caveats: Circulating CD4+ and CD8+ T cells showed clonal expansion by week 6 at 0.1 to 3.0 mg/kg.

V was clipped by 3 bases and J by 7 bases, with 7 bases between them. This CDR3 comprises 12 residues. Clones were sequenced by immunoSEQ multiplex PCR, and TCRdb holds only the in-frame ones, with some missing. The table has tens of thousands of clones, 84% seen once. The clonotype was recovered from an adult with an advanced solid tumor such as melanoma, head and neck, liver or kidney cancer. The material was CD4+ or CD8+ T cells sorted from blood, obtained in a trial of the OX40 agonist ivuxolimab. The chain recombines TRBV23-1 with TRBJ2-1; D is ambiguous. TRBV23-1 is classed as an ORF, of uncertain function. Here the CDR3 reads CASSHPGNEQFF. The CDR3 coding sequence is TGCGCCAGCAGTCACCCCGGAAATGAGCAGTTCTTC.